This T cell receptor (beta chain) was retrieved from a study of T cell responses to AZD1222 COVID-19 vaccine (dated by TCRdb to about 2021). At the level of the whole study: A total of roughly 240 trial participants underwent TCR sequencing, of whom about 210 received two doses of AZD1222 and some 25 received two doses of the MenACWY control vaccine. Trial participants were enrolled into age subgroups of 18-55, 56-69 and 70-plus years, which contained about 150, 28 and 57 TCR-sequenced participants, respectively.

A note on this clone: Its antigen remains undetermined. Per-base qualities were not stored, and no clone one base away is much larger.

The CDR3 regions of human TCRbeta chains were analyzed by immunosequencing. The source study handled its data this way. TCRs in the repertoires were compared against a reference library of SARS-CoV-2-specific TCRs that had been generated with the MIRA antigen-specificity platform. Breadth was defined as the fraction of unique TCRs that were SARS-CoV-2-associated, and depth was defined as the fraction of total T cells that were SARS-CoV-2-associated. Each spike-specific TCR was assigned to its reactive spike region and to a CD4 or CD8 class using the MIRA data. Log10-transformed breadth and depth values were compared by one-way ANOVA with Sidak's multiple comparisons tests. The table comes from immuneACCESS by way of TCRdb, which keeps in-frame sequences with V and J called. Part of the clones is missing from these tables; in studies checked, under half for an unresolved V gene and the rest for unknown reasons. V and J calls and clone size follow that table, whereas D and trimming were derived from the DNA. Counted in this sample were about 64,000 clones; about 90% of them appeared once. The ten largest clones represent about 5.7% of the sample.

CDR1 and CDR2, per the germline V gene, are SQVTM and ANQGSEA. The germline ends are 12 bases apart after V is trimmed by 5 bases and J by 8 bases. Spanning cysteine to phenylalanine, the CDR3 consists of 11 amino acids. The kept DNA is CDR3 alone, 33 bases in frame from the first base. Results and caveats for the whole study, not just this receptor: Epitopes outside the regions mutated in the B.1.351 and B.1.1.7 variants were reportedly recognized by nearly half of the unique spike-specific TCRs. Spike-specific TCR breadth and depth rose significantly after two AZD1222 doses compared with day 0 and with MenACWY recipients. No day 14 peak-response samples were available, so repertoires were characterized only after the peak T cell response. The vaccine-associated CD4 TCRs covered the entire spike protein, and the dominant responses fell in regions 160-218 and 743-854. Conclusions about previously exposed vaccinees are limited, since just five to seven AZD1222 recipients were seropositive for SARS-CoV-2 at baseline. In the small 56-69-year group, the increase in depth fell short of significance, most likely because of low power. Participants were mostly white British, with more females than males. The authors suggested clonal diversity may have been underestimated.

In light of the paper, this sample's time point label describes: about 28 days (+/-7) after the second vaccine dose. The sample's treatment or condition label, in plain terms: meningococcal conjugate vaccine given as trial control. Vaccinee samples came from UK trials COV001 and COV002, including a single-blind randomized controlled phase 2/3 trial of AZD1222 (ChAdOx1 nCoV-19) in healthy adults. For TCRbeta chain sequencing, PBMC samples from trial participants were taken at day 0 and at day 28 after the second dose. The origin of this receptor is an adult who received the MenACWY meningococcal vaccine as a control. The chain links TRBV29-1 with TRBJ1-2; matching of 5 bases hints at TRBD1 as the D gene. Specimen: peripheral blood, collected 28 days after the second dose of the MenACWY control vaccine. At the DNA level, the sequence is TGCAGCGTTCAGGGTTCGGGCGGCTACACCTTC. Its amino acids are CSVQGSGGYTF.